These 9 T cell receptor beta chains came from one sample sequenced in a study of blood T cell repertoires in COVID-19. The protocol was immunoSEQ multiplex PCR, while the TCRdb copy is restricted to in-frame clones and leaves out a portion. This table holds roughly 250,000 clones, 65% to 80% found once. The sample comprised peripheral blood. Receptor source: a woman between 40 and 50 years old with active or convalescent COVID-19.

Comment on this clone: Other nucleotide sequences in the sample specify the same CDR3. The CDR3 region is CASSIAGTEAFF. The CDR3 DNA reads TGTGCCAGTAGTATCGCGGGCACTGAAGCTTTCTTT. The rearrangement uses TRBV19 and TRBJ1-1; no definite D call. CDR1 LNHDA and CDR2 SQIVND come from the germline V gene (reference sequence). The CDR3 sequence is 12 residues long. The V end was cut by 3 bases, the J end by 4 bases, with 6 bases between.

The gene calls are TRBV29-1 and TRBJ2-5, with 12 bases aligning to TRBD1. The trim removed 7 bases at V and 5 bases at J, leaving 8 bases unmatched. Per the germline V gene, CDR1 is SQVTM and CDR2 is ANQGSEA. The CDR3 loop spans 14 amino acids. The CDR3 loop reads CSAGPGQGAETQYF. CDR3 sequence (DNA): TGCAGCGCAGGACCGGGACAGGGGGCTGAGACCCAGTACTTC.

This sequence joins TRBV7-9 and TRBJ2-2; D is uncertain. The CDR3 sequence is 13 residues long. CDR1 is SEHNR, CDR2 FQNEAQ, per germline (reference sequence). With 5 bases removed from V and 6 bases from J, the gap between germline ends came to 10 bases. The CDR3 spells CASSPPRAGELFF. The CDR3, as DNA: TGTGCCAGCAGCCCTCCCCGGGCCGGGGAGCTGTTTTTT.

The genes are TRBV5-4 and TRBJ1-2; 7 bases map to TRBD1. Unmatched junction bases numbered 9, after V lost 3 bases and J lost 4 bases. The CDR3 is 15 residues long. Per germline, CDR1 SGHNT and CDR2 YYREEE (reference sequence). The CDR3 DNA follows: TGTGCCAGCAGCTCCGGGACAGTTTGGGTCTATGGCTACACCTTC. Amino acid sequence: CASSSGTVWVYGYTF.

This clone was seen a handful of times. The rearrangement joins TRBV16 to TRBJ1-5; the D is unclear. Germline CDR1 is KGHSY and CDR2 is FQNENV. The CDR3 consists of 15 residues. The V gene lost 3 bases and the J gene lost 0 bases, with 9 bases spanning the gap. CDR3: CASSQRPYSNQPQHF. CDR3 sequence (DNA): TGTGCCAGCAGCCAGAGGCCCTATAGCAATCAGCCCCAGCATTTT. Supplemented by reference TRBV16 and TRBJ1-5, the full variable domain reads GEEVAQTPKHLVRGEGQKAKLYCAPIKGHSYVFWYQQVLKNEFKFLISFQNENVFDETGMPKERFSAKCLPNSPCSLEIQATKLEDSAVYFCASSQRPYSNQPQHFGDGTRLSIL.

This clone was seen once. For the CDR3, the DNA is TGTGCCAGCGAGGAGGATGGGAACAATGAGCAGTTCTTC. It codes for CASEEDGNNEQFF. This sequence joins TRBV2 and TRBJ2-1, with D possibly TRBD2 on 5 matching bases. From germline, CDR1 is SNHLY and CDR2 FYNNEI. V lost 8 bases and J 5 bases, leaving 13 bases between the germline ends. There are 13 residues in the CDR3.

The chain employs TRBV7-9 and TRBJ1-1; 10 positions match TRBD1. Germline CDR1 and CDR2: SEHNR and FQNEAQ (reference sequence). Losses at the gene ends were 1 base for V and 4 bases for J; bases not matched to a gene: 12. The CDR3 contains 18 residues. The CDR3 DNA sequence: TGTGCCAGCAGCTTAGTGACTGTCCGGGACAGGGGATTCACTGAAGCTTTCTTT. This gives the protein CASSLVTVRDRGFTEAFF. Filled out from reference TRBV7-9 and TRBJ1-1, the complete variable domain reads DTGVSQNPRHKITKRGQNVTFRCDPISEHNRLYWYRQTLGQGPEFLTYFQNEAQLEKSRLLSDRFSAERPKGSFSTLEIQRTEQGDSAMYLCASSLVTVRDRGFTEAFFGQGTRLTVV.

A single count supports this clone. This chain uses TRBV5-5 with TRBJ1-6; possible D gene TRBD1, 5 bases. This CDR3 contains 15 residues. Germline CDR1 is SGHKS and CDR2 is YYEKEE (reference sequence). Deletions cut 4 bases from V and 7 bases from J, with 15 bases between. CDR3 nucleotide sequence: TGTGCCAGCAGCCCGACTGGGGCCCGAAATTCACCCCTCCACTTT. Translated, it gives CASSPTGARNSPLHF. The whole variable domain, filled in from reference TRBV5-5 and TRBJ1-6, reads DAGVTQSPTHLIKTRGQQVTLRCSPISGHKSVSWYQQVLGQGPQFIFQYYEKEERGRGNFPDRFSARQFPNYSSELNVNALLLGDSALYLCASSPTGARNSPLHFGNGTRLTVT.

The chain uses TRBV5-4 and TRBJ2-1, with 12 bases identical to TRBD2. Germline assignment: CDR1 SGHNT and CDR2 YYREEE (reference sequence). The CDR3 loop spans 16 amino acids. V gave up 4 bases and J gave up 2 bases; unmatched junction bases: 4. Here the CDR3 reads CASSRLAGAAYNEQFF. The CDR3, as DNA: TGTGCCAGCAGCCGACTAGCGGGAGCGGCCTACAATGAGCAGTTCTTC. The full variable domain, in which reference TRBV5-4 and TRBJ2-1 provide the parts outside the CDR3, is ETGVTQSPTHLIKTRGQQVTLRCSSQSGHNTVSWYQQALGQGPQFIFQYYREEENGRGNFPPRFSGLQFPNYSSELNVNALELDDSALYLCASSRLAGAAYNEQFFGPGTRLTVL.